Given below is one T cell receptor beta chain in context. Original methodology: From reference gene primer amplification, estimates of nucleated cell counts were derived. Method: immunoSEQ multiplex PCR; TCRdb's copy keeps in-frame clones and lacks some. V, J and clone size were drawn from that table, and D and trimming were deduced from the DNA. The sample has 200,000 or so clones; roughly 90% are singletons. With 6 bases clipped from V and 4 bases from J, the junction kept 6 bases outside the gene matches. The CDR3 is made up of 13 amino acids. Germline V lookup: CDR1 SQVTM, CDR2 ANQGSEA. The data were obtained in a study of blood T cell repertoires in COVID-19. In the study overall: Sources were T cells, B-cell-depleted T cells, or PBMCs; the material itself was cDNA or gDNA.

The chain has TRBV29-1 and TRBJ2-1; TRBD2 matches 7 bases. The sequence came from a man aged 55 to 70 with COVID-19, enrolled during active disease. The sample taken for sequencing was peripheral blood. In nucleotides, the CDR3 is TGCAGCGTAGGGCGGGAGAGATACAATGAGCAGTTCTTC. Protein sequence: CSVGRERYNEQFF.